This T cell receptor (beta chain) emerged from a study of blood T cell repertoires in COVID-19. Study at large: The cDNA or gDNA used as material had been derived from T cells, B-cell-depleted T cells, or PBMCs.

Sequencing was performed with immunoSEQ multiplex PCR; in TCRdb, only in-frame clones are kept and a portion is missing. The sample holds tens of thousands of clones, 70% to 85% seen once. CDR3 size: 12 residues. Germline CDR1 reads SEHNR; CDR2 reads FQNEAQ (reference sequence). V shed 5 bases and J shed 7 bases, with 11 bases lying between them. This clone has a handful of counts. This clonotype originated in a woman of 80 years or more with acute or convalescent COVID-19. The sequenced sample was peripheral blood. The chain joins TRBV7-9 to TRBJ1-2, with D tentatively TRBD1 (6 bases). For the CDR3, the DNA is TGTGCCAGCAGCCCAGGGGTGGGTGGCTACACCTTC. This sequence encodes CASSPGVGGYTF. The whole variable domain, filled in from reference TRBV7-9 and TRBJ1-2, reads DTGVSQNPRHKITKRGQNVTFRCDPISEHNRLYWYRQTLGQGPEFLTYFQNEAQLEKSRLLSDRFSAERPKGSFSTLEIQRTEQGDSAMYLCASSPGVGGYTFGSGTRLTVV.